This T cell receptor (beta chain) was found in a study of OX40 agonist ivuxolimab in advanced cancers. About the research overall: Intravenous ivuxolimab at 0.01 to 10 mg/kg was given to patients every 2 weeks. Patients achieving partial responses numbered three: one hepatocellular carcinoma case and two cutaneous melanoma cases.

CDR3 length equals 13 residues. V lost 4 bases, J lost 7 bases, and 4 bases stayed unmatched. CDR1 is SGDLS and CDR2 is YYNGEE in the germline V gene. Assay used: immunoSEQ multiplex PCR; TCRdb lists only in-frame clones, some missing. The table shows under 65,000 clones, with 80% to 90% occurring only once. Sequences were derived from CD4+ or CD8+ T cells sorted from blood, sampled in a trial of the OX40 agonist ivuxolimab. The chain couples TRBV9 to TRBJ2-1, with 8 bases matching TRBD1. This receptor was taken from an adult with an advanced solid tumor such as melanoma, head and neck, liver or kidney cancer. CDR3 in amino acids: CASSSRGQNEQFF. For the CDR3, the DNA is TGTGCCAGCAGCTCCAGGGGGCAGAATGAGCAGTTCTTC.